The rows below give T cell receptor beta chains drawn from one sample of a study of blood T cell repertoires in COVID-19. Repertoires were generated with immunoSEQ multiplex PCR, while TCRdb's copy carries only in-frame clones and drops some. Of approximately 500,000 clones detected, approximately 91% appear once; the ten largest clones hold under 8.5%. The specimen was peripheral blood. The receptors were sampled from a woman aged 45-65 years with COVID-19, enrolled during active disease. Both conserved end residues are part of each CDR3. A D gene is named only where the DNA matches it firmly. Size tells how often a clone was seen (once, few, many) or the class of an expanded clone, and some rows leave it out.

CDR3 DNA: TGTGCCAGCAGCCCCTTAGGCTACACCTTC; CDR3 protein: CASSPLGYTF; clone size: -; V gene: TRBV13; D gene: -; J gene: TRBJ1-2
CDR3 DNA: TGTGCCAGCACCGGGACAGGGTGGTCCACCTTC; CDR3 protein: CASTGTGWSTF; clone size: -; V gene: TRBV2; D gene: TRBD1; J gene: TRBJ1-2
CDR3 DNA: TGTGCCAGCAGGGGACTGCCGAACACTGAAGCTTTCTTT; CDR3 protein: CASRGLPNTEAFF; clone size: -; V gene: TRBV25-1; D gene: -; J gene: TRBJ1-1
CDR3 DNA: TGTGCCAGCAGTGCGCAGGGGAATGGCTACACCTTC; CDR3 protein: CASSAQGNGYTF; clone size: -; V gene: TRBV2; D gene: -; J gene: TRBJ1-2
CDR3 DNA: TGCGCCAGCAGCTACGGGACGACAGGGTCGGATTCACCCCTCCACTTT; CDR3 protein: CASSYGTTGSDSPLHF; clone size: -; V gene: TRBV5-1; D gene: TRBD1; J gene: TRBJ1-6
CDR3 DNA: TGCGCCAGCACCACCGGACTGACTAGCACAGATACGCAGTATTTT; CDR3 protein: CASTTGLTSTDTQYF; clone size: once; V gene: TRBV5-1; D gene: -; J gene: TRBJ2-3
CDR3 DNA: TGCAGCGTGTGGGCAGCCGGCTATGGCTACACCTTC; CDR3 protein: CSVWAAGYGYTF; clone size: few; V gene: TRBV29-1; D gene: -; J gene: TRBJ1-2
CDR3 DNA: TGTGCCAGCAGCCAAGGTGCGGGTATAGGAGCTTTCTTT; CDR3 protein: CASSQGAGIGAFF; clone size: -; V gene: TRBV3-1/TRBV3-2; D gene: -; J gene: TRBJ1-1
CDR3 DNA: TGTGCCAGCTCGCGGGGGGGTATGAACACTGAAGCTTTCTTT; CDR3 protein: CASSRGGMNTEAFF; clone size: -; V gene: TRBV18; D gene: -; J gene: TRBJ1-1
CDR3 DNA: TGTGCCAGCAGGCCGGGACAGGGGGCGCGGGGTGAGCAGTTCTTC; CDR3 protein: CASRPGQGARGEQFF; clone size: -; V gene: TRBV11-2; D gene: TRBD1; J gene: TRBJ2-1
CDR3 DNA: TGTGCCATCAGTGACAACAATGAGCAGTTCTTC; CDR3 protein: CAISDNNEQFF; clone size: once; V gene: TRBV10-3; D gene: -; J gene: TRBJ2-1
CDR3 DNA: TGTGCCAGCAGCCCGACGACTAGCGTTACAGATACACAGTATTTT; CDR3 protein: CASSPTTSVTDTQYF; clone size: -; V gene: TRBV7-2; D gene: TRBD2; J gene: TRBJ2-3
CDR3 DNA: TGTGCCAGCAGCTTATCTTTAGCGGGTCGTCCCGAGCAGTACTTC; CDR3 protein: CASSLSLAGRPEQYF; clone size: -; V gene: TRBV7-8; D gene: TRBD2; J gene: TRBJ2-7
CDR3 DNA: TGCGCCAGCAGCTTTTATCAGGGGCTCTCTGAAGCTTTCTTT; CDR3 protein: CASSFYQGLSEAFF; clone size: -; V gene: TRBV5-1; D gene: -; J gene: TRBJ1-1
CDR3 DNA: TGCGCCAGCAGTGAGGCCCCGGGCACAGATACGCAGTATTTT; CDR3 protein: CASSEAPGTDTQYF; clone size: -; V gene: TRBV10-1; D gene: -; J gene: TRBJ2-3
CDR3 DNA: TGCGCCAGCAGACAAGGCACAGATACGCAGTATTTT; CDR3 protein: CASRQGTDTQYF; clone size: once; V gene: TRBV5-1; D gene: -; J gene: TRBJ2-3
CDR3 DNA: TGCGCCAGCAGCCAGGAACCGGGACAAGGATATGGCTACACCTTC; CDR3 protein: CASSQEPGQGYGYTF; clone size: -; V gene: TRBV4-1; D gene: -; J gene: TRBJ1-2
CDR3 DNA: TGTGCCAGCTCATCCCAAGGGCAGGGGGCTGGTGGAAACACCATATATTTT; CDR3 protein: CASSSQGQGAGGNTIYF; clone size: -; V gene: TRBV18; D gene: TRBD1; J gene: TRBJ1-3
CDR3 DNA: TGTGCCAGTAGGTCAAACCGGGACAGTGATACCTACGAGCAGTACTTC; CDR3 protein: CASRSNRDSDTYEQYF; clone size: -; V gene: TRBV19; D gene: TRBD1; J gene: TRBJ2-7
CDR3 DNA: TGTGCCAGCAGCCCGGGGGGGACCTACGAGCAGTACTTC; CDR3 protein: CASSPGGTYEQYF; clone size: -; V gene: TRBV5-6; D gene: TRBD2; J gene: TRBJ2-7
CDR3 DNA: TGTGCCAGCACAGGGTTAGGCGGCTACACCTTC; CDR3 protein: CASTGLGGYTF; clone size: -; V gene: TRBV28; D gene: -; J gene: TRBJ1-2
CDR3 DNA: TGTGCCAGCAGTTCGCCTCTAGCGGGGGACTACACCGGGGAGCTGTTTTTT; CDR3 protein: CASSSPLAGDYTGELFF; clone size: -; V gene: TRBV28; D gene: TRBD2; J gene: TRBJ2-2
CDR3 DNA: TGTGCCAGCAGCGGCGGAGGTAACGAGCAGTACTTC; CDR3 protein: CASSGGGNEQYF; clone size: -; V gene: TRBV9; D gene: -; J gene: TRBJ2-7
CDR3 DNA: TGTGCCAGCAGCCAAGATCTCTTGGGACAGGGAGGAGTCTACGAGCAGTACTTC; CDR3 protein: CASSQDLLGQGGVYEQYF; clone size: -; V gene: TRBV4-2; D gene: TRBD1; J gene: TRBJ2-7
CDR3 DNA: TGTGCCAGCAGTTCGAACGGGGTAACTGACTTC; CDR3 protein: CASSSNGVTDF; clone size: -; V gene: TRBV12-3/TRBV12-4; D gene: -; J gene: TRBJ2-7
CDR3 DNA: TGTGCCTGGAGTGTACTTCGGGGTTATGGCTACACCTTC; CDR3 protein: CAWSVLRGYGYTF; clone size: -; V gene: TRBV30; D gene: -; J gene: TRBJ1-2
CDR3 DNA: TGTGCCAGCAGCCCACTGGGGGGGGCGGGCTATGGCTACACCTTC; CDR3 protein: CASSPLGGAGYGYTF; clone size: -; V gene: TRBV6-4; D gene: -; J gene: TRBJ1-2
CDR3 DNA: TGTGCCAGTAGTAAAACAGGGTACACTGAAGCTTTCTTT; CDR3 protein: CASSKTGYTEAFF; clone size: -; V gene: TRBV19; D gene: -; J gene: TRBJ1-1
CDR3 DNA: TGTGCCAGCAGCCAAGACCCCCCTACGAGGGCCCTTGGAGATACGCAGTATTTT; CDR3 protein: CASSQDPPTRALGDTQYF; clone size: -; V gene: TRBV4-2; D gene: -; J gene: TRBJ2-3
CDR3 DNA: TGTGCCAGCAGTCCTTTCCCTTCCGGGACAGGGGCCCCGAAGGCTGAAGCTTTCTTT; CDR3 protein: CASSPFPSGTGAPKAEAFF; clone size: -; V gene: TRBV6-4; D gene: TRBD1; J gene: TRBJ1-1
CDR3 DNA: TGCAGCGTTGAGAGCCAGTACTTC; CDR3 protein: CSVESQYF; clone size: -; V gene: TRBV29-1; D gene: -; J gene: TRBJ2-5
CDR3 DNA: TGTGCCAGCAGCCTAACCCGGGGCACTGAAGCTTTCTTT; CDR3 protein: CASSLTRGTEAFF; clone size: -; V gene: TRBV3-1/TRBV3-2; D gene: -; J gene: TRBJ1-1
CDR3 DNA: TGCGCCAGCAGTCTTTTTGTAGGGACAGGGGGCGCAAACATTCAGTACTTC; CDR3 protein: CASSLFVGTGGANIQYF; clone size: -; V gene: TRBV4-1; D gene: TRBD1; J gene: TRBJ2-4
CDR3 DNA: TGCAGCGCTTCGGGGGGATCCTACGAGCAGTACTTC; CDR3 protein: CSASGGSYEQYF; clone size: -; V gene: TRBV29-1; D gene: TRBD2; J gene: TRBJ2-7
CDR3 DNA: TGTGCCAGCAGTGAAGCCCTGGAGACTGAAGCTTTCTTT; CDR3 protein: CASSEALETEAFF; clone size: few; V gene: TRBV6-1; D gene: -; J gene: TRBJ1-1
CDR3 DNA: TGTGCCAGCATCCTGGGACAGGGAGCTAACTATGGCTACACCTTC; CDR3 protein: CASILGQGANYGYTF; clone size: -; V gene: TRBV2; D gene: TRBD1; J gene: TRBJ1-2
CDR3 DNA: TGTGCCAGCAGCCTATGGAGGACCCGCTCCTACAATGAGCAGTTCTTC; CDR3 protein: CASSLWRTRSYNEQFF; clone size: once; V gene: TRBV7-9; D gene: -; J gene: TRBJ2-1
CDR3 DNA: TGTGCCAGCAGTTTCGAGAGAGCTTTAAATCAGCCCCAGCATTTT; CDR3 protein: CASSFERALNQPQHF; clone size: once; V gene: TRBV28; D gene: -; J gene: TRBJ1-5
CDR3 DNA: TGTGCCAGCAGCCCGGAGAGCGGGACAGGGGTCGAAGCTTTCTTT; CDR3 protein: CASSPESGTGVEAFF; clone size: -; V gene: TRBV2; D gene: TRBD1; J gene: TRBJ1-1
CDR3 DNA: TGTGCCAGTGCACAGGGAAGCGAAAAACTGTTTTTT; CDR3 protein: CASAQGSEKLFF; clone size: few; V gene: TRBV19; D gene: -; J gene: TRBJ1-4
CDR3 DNA: TGTGCCAGCAGCAGAAACACTGAAGCTTTCTTT; CDR3 protein: CASSRNTEAFF; clone size: -; V gene: TRBV6-5; D gene: -; J gene: TRBJ1-1
CDR3 DNA: TGTGCCAGCAGCCCCACGGGGGGGTGGGGAGAAGAGCAGTTCTTC; CDR3 protein: CASSPTGGWGEEQFF; clone size: -; V gene: TRBV7-2; D gene: TRBD2; J gene: TRBJ2-1
CDR3 DNA: TGTGCCAGCTCCCGTGAGGGATACTCCTACGAGCAGTACTTC; CDR3 protein: CASSREGYSYEQYF; clone size: few; V gene: TRBV27; D gene: -; J gene: TRBJ2-7
CDR3 DNA: TGTGCCAGCTCATCATCAGGGATGAGAAACACCATATATTTT; CDR3 protein: CASSSSGMRNTIYF; clone size: -; V gene: TRBV18; D gene: -; J gene: TRBJ1-3
CDR3 DNA: TGTGCCATCAGTGAAAGGGGAGGGTACAATGAGCAGTTCTTC; CDR3 protein: CAISERGGYNEQFF; clone size: -; V gene: TRBV10-3; D gene: TRBD2; J gene: TRBJ2-1
CDR3 DNA: TGTGCCAGAGGCGGGGGGACAGGGGGCCACGAGCAGTACTTC; CDR3 protein: CARGGGTGGHEQYF; clone size: -; V gene: TRBV2; D gene: TRBD1; J gene: TRBJ2-7
CDR3 DNA: TGCGCCAGCAGCCTAGAAGGGGGTAAGGCCTACGAGCAGTACTTC; CDR3 protein: CASSLEGGKAYEQYF; clone size: -; V gene: TRBV4-1; D gene: -; J gene: TRBJ2-7
CDR3 DNA: TGTGCCAGCAGCACCCGGACAGGGCCGGATGGCTACACCTTC; CDR3 protein: CASSTRTGPDGYTF; clone size: -; V gene: TRBV5-5; D gene: TRBD1; J gene: TRBJ1-2
CDR3 DNA: TGTGCCACCAAAGAGACACCCACCGGGGAGCTGTTTTTT; CDR3 protein: CATKETPTGELFF; clone size: -; V gene: TRBV24-1; D gene: -; J gene: TRBJ2-2
CDR3 DNA: TGTGCCAGCAGGAAGACAGTGAACACTGAAGCTTTCTTT; CDR3 protein: CASRKTVNTEAFF; clone size: -; V gene: TRBV2; D gene: -; J gene: TRBJ1-1
CDR3 DNA: TGCGCCAGCAGCGTTAGCGGGGGGGAGACCCAGTACTTC; CDR3 protein: CASSVSGGETQYF; clone size: -; V gene: TRBV5-1; D gene: TRBD2; J gene: TRBJ2-5
CDR3 DNA: TGTGCCAGCAGTTCTATCAGGGGGTTCGGTGAAAAACTGTTTTTT; CDR3 protein: CASSSIRGFGEKLFF; clone size: -; V gene: TRBV11-2; D gene: TRBD1; J gene: TRBJ1-4
CDR3 DNA: TGTGCCAGCAGGGGGATTCACAGGGTCGGTAGCACTGAAGCTTTCTTT; CDR3 protein: CASRGIHRVGSTEAFF; clone size: -; V gene: TRBV5-4; D gene: -; J gene: TRBJ1-1